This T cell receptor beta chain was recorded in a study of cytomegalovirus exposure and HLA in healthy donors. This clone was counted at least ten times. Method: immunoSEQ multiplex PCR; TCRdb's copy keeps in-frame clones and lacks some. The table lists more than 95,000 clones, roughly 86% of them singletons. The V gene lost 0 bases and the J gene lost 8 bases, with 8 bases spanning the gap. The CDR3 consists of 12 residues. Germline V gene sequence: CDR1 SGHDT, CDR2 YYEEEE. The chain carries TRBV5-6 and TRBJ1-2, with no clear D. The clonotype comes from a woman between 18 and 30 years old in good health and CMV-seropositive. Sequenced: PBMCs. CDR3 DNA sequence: TGTGCCAGCAGCTTGGGGAAGGAGGGCTACACCTTC. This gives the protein CASSLGKEGYTF.